The 18 T cell receptor beta chains below all came from one sample that was sequenced in a study of blood T cell repertoires in COVID-19. Clones were read by immunoSEQ multiplex PCR, and TCRdb kept only the in-frame ones, dropping some. Seen here are roughly 300,000 clones, 86% observed once, and the top ten hold 1.6%. Sequenced: peripheral blood. The source is a woman aged 45-65 years with acute or convalescent COVID-19.

The chain couples TRBV6-5 to TRBJ2-3, with TRBD2 identical over 12 bases. The germline V gene has CDR1 MNHEY and CDR2 SVGAGI. The CDR3 consists of 16 residues. The V and J ends lost 2 bases and 1 base, in that order; junction bases with no gene match: 1. The CDR3 region is CASSYASGRGTDTQYF. As DNA, the CDR3 is TGTGCCAGCAGTTACGCTAGCGGGAGGGGCACAGATACGCAGTATTTT.

The chain has TRBV11-2 and TRBJ2-1, with 7 bases fitting TRBD2. The germline CDR1 and CDR2 sequences are SGHAT and FQNNGV. V gave up 5 bases and J gave up 12 bases; unmatched junction bases: 10. The CDR3 length is 13 residues. CDR3 sequence: CASSLMSGMGQFF. In nucleotides, the CDR3 is TGTGCCAGCAGCCTAATGAGCGGGATGGGGCAGTTCTTC.

As concerns this clone: The same CDR3 is also encoded by other DNA sequences in this sample. The J gene is TRBJ2-6, the V gene TRBV28, with 9 bases aligning to TRBD1. J gave up 4 bases and V 7 bases, and 5 bases lay outside the gene matches. The germline CDR1 and CDR2 sequences are MDHEN and SYDVKM. The CDR3 spans 15 residues. The chain's CDR3 is CASTRTGAGANVLTF. The DNA of the CDR3 is TGTGCCAGCACCCGGACAGGGGCCGGGGCCAACGTCCTGACTTTC.

J is TRBJ2-7 and V is TRBV14, with unresolved D. The CDR3 runs 14 residues. V was cut by 2 bases and J by 6 bases, with 14 bases left in between. The V gene's germline CDR1 is SGHDN and CDR2 FVKESK. The DNA of the CDR3 is TGTGCCAGCAGCCAAAATTGGCAATCGGGCGAGCAGTACTTC. Its protein product is CASSQNWQSGEQYF.

This clone showed up just a few times. The same CDR3 is also encoded by other DNA sequences in this sample. The chain links TRBV6-2 or TRBV6-3 to TRBJ2-5; tentative D call: TRBD2 (6 bases). The germline gives CDR1 MNHEY, CDR2 SVGEGT. V lost 2 bases to trimming and J lost 5 bases, with 6 bases between them. This CDR3 spans 12 amino acids. The CDR3 region is CASSYRGETQYF. The CDR3, as DNA: TGTGCCAGCAGTTACCGGGGGGAGACCCAGTACTTC.

The rearrangement joins TRBV7-3 to TRBJ1-5; D is undetermined. Germline V gives CDR1 SGHTA, CDR2 FQGTGA. This CDR3 is built from 13 residues. Trimming took off 2 bases at V and 3 bases at J, with 5 bases between the two ends. The CDR3: CASSLEHNQPQHF. In DNA form, the CDR3 reads TGTGCCAGCAGCTTAGAACACAATCAGCCCCAGCATTTT.

The chain combines TRBV9 with TRBJ1-4, with no clear D. CDR1 is SGDLS and CDR2 is YYNGEE in the germline V gene. V dropped 1 base and J dropped 0 bases, with 13 bases sitting between them. This CDR3 is 17 amino acids long. CDR3 sequence (DNA): TGTGCCAGCAGCGTAAGGTCAGGAGGTGCAACTAATGAAAAACTGTTTTTT. It yields the protein CASSVRSGGATNEKLFF.

This clone was seen a few times. The genes are TRBV5-1 and TRBJ2-1, with no clear D. The V gene lost 5 bases and the J gene lost 9 bases, with 15 bases spanning the gap. The CDR3 is 13 amino acids. Germline CDR1 is SGHRS and CDR2 is YFSETQ. CDR3 in amino acids: CASRLALEVEQFF. In nucleotides, the CDR3 is TGCGCCAGCAGGCTCGCCCTAGAGGTTGAGCAGTTCTTC.

This clone was seen only once. The chain joins TRBV7-9 to TRBJ2-1; no clear D. The germline gives CDR1 SEHNR, CDR2 FQNEAQ (reference sequence). V lost 8 bases to trimming and J lost 7 bases, with 6 bases between them. The CDR3 runs to 10 residues. CDR3 coding DNA: TGTGCCAGCCATCAAAATGAGCAGTTCTTC. The encoded protein is CASHQNEQFF.

The chain uses TRBV29-1 and TRBJ2-7; a possible D gene is TRBD2 (7 bases). V gave up 1 base and J gave up 2 bases, with 9 bases separating them. The CDR3 sequence is 13 residues long. Germline assignment: CDR1 SQVTM and CDR2 ANQGSEA. The CDR3 loop reads CSVEVGGAYEQYF. The CDR3 region has the DNA TGCAGCGTTGAAGTAGGGGGGGCCTACGAGCAGTACTTC.

The V call is TRBV7-2, the J call TRBJ1-3, with D possibly matching TRBD1 (6 bases). This CDR3 has 15 residues. Trimming stripped 4 bases from V and 0 bases from J, with 10 bases between. Germline CDR1 reads SGHTA; CDR2 reads FQGNSA. CDR3: CASSSDRVSGNTIYF. The CDR3 DNA is TGTGCCAGCAGCTCGGACAGAGTCTCTGGAAACACCATATATTTT.

This clone has just one count. The chain employs TRBV4-3 and TRBJ2-2; 7 nucleotides line up with TRBD2. Germline CDR1 reads LGHNA; CDR2 reads YSLEER. Germline trimming cut 1 base from V and 4 bases from J; bases unmatched to any gene: 6. This CDR3 spans 16 amino acids. CDR3 protein: CASSQARGRGTGELFF. In nucleotides, the CDR3 is TGCGCCAGCAGCCAAGCGCGGGGGAGAGGCACCGGGGAGCTGTTTTTT.

The genes are TRBV7-8 and TRBJ2-1, with D tentatively TRBD2 (6 bases). This CDR3 is 20 amino acids long. Trimming shortened V by 1 base and J by 4 bases, and 26 bases separated the two germline ends. Germline CDR1 and CDR2: SGHVS and FQNEAQ. The chain's CDR3 is CASSLVGRGTVGINYNEQFF. The CDR3 DNA follows: TGTGCCAGCAGCTTAGTAGGCAGAGGGACTGTCGGGATTAATTACAATGAGCAGTTCTTC.

This chain connects TRBV3-1 (or the pseudogene TRBV3-2) to TRBJ2-1; 11 bases fit TRBD2. V was clipped by 0 bases and J by 8 bases; unmatched bases: 9. CDR3 length equals 17 residues. The germline CDR1 and CDR2 sequences are LGHDT and YNNKEL (reference sequence). The CDR3 protein is CASSQEVLAGGGDEQFF. In nucleotides, the CDR3 is TGTGCCAGCAGCCAAGAAGTGCTAGCGGGAGGTGGAGATGAGCAGTTCTTC.

The rearrangement links TRBV2 to TRBJ1-1; TRBD1 is a possible D gene (5 bases). This CDR3 is built from 13 residues. CDR1 and CDR2 (germline): SNHLY, FYNNEI. Between the trimmed V and J ends, which lost 6 bases and 2 bases, there was a span of 10 bases. The CDR3: CASRGEVNTEAFF. CDR3 nucleotides: TGTGCCAGCAGAGGGGAGGTTAACACTGAAGCTTTCTTT.

This chain joins TRBV7-2 and TRBJ2-7, with TRBD2 matching over 10 bases. Looked up from germline, CDR1 is SGHTA and CDR2 is FQGNSA. The CDR3 is 15 amino acids. The junction had 5 bases not matched to a gene; V was cut back by 4 bases and J by 2 bases. Here the CDR3 DNA reads TGTGCCAGCAGCTCAAGAACTAGCGGGGCCTACGAGCAGTACTTC. Its protein product is CASSSRTSGAYEQYF.

This clone has only one observation. The chain has TRBV27 and TRBJ2-7; 9 positions agree with TRBD2. Germline lookup yields CDR1 MNHEY and CDR2 SMNVEV (reference sequence). This CDR3 has 13 amino acids. V gave up 6 bases and J gave up 4 bases; unmatched junction bases: 4. CDR3 nucleotide sequence: TGTGCCAGCAGACGACTAGCGGCTTACGAGCAGTACTTC. Translating gives CASRRLAAYEQYF.

The genes are TRBV4-3 and TRBJ2-1; the D is unclear. V gave up 0 bases and J gave up 9 bases, with 15 bases separating them. CDR1 LGHNA and CDR2 YSLEER come from the germline V gene. This CDR3 comprises 15 residues. The CDR3 sequence is CASSQDSRRVGEQFF. CDR3 sequence (DNA): TGCGCCAGCAGCCAAGATTCCCGTCGGGTCGGTGAGCAGTTCTTC.